The 24 T cell receptor beta chains in this list originate from one sample, sequenced in a study of OX40 agonist ivuxolimab in advanced cancers. Assay used: immunoSEQ multiplex PCR; TCRdb lists only in-frame clones, some missing. The repertoire includes tens of thousands of clones, 92% of them detected once, and about 20% sits in the top ten. This material consisted of CD4+ or CD8+ T cells sorted from blood, taken in a trial of the OX40 agonist ivuxolimab. These receptors were taken from an adult with an advanced solid tumor such as melanoma, head and neck, liver or kidney cancer.

The chain uses TRBV27 and TRBJ2-7; TRBD2 aligns across 9 bases. Trimming removed 2 bases from V and 4 bases from J; junction bases left unmatched: 3. Germline CDR1 is MNHEY and CDR2 is SMNVEV (reference sequence). The CDR3 covers 14 residues. Written as DNA, the CDR3 is TGTGCCAGCAGTTTAGCGGGAGGGAGGTACGAGCAGTACTTC. Encoded protein: CASSLAGGRYEQYF.

The chain recombines TRBV4-1 with TRBJ2-7; tentatively, D is TRBD1 (6 bases). Trimming shortened V by 3 bases and J by 5 bases, and 17 bases separated the two germline ends. Germline V gene sequence: CDR1 MGHRA, CDR2 YSYEKL. CDR3 length equals 15 residues. This CDR3 reads CASSQGAGDGNEQYF. In DNA form, the CDR3 reads TGCGCCAGCAGCCAGGGGGCAGGGGATGGTAACGAGCAGTACTTC.

This clone was found once. The rearrangement links TRBV13 to TRBJ1-2; D possibly corresponds to TRBD1 (6 bases). Germline V gene data show CDR1 as PRHDT and CDR2 as FYEKMQ (reference sequence). The V end lost 5 bases, the J end lost 4 bases, and 20 bases lay between the germline ends. The CDR3 contains 16 residues. CDR3 DNA sequence: TGTGCCAGCAGCGCCCGTCCCAATGAACAGGGCTATGGCTACACCTTC. It translates to CASSARPNEQGYGYTF.

This rearrangement joins TRBV5-6 to TRBJ2-3; D uncertain. V was trimmed by 0 bases and J by 5 bases, leaving 4 bases between them. The CDR3 is 12 residues long. Germline V gene data show CDR1 as SGHDT and CDR2 as YYEEEE. Here the CDR3 DNA reads TGTGCCAGCAGCTTGGCCGGAGATACGCAGTATTTT. Protein: CASSLAGDTQYF. Together with reference TRBV5-6 and TRBJ2-3, the CDR3 gives the full variable domain: DAGVTQSPTHLIKTRGQQVTLRCSPKSGHDTVSWYQQALGQGPQFIFQYYEEEERQRGNFPDRFSGHQFPNYSSELNVNALLLGDSALYLCASSLAGDTQYFGPGTRLTVL.

As for this clone: Mismatch with germline at one junction end may stem from a read error. The sample holds other DNA sequences that translate to the same CDR3. The chain employs TRBV6-1 and TRBJ2-7; D gene uncertain. Looked up from germline, CDR1 is MNHNS and CDR2 is SASEGT. The CDR3 length is 12 residues. CDR3 sequence: CASSPNWAQQEF. In nucleotides, the CDR3 is TGTGCCAGCAGCCCCAATTGGGCCCAGCAGGAGTTC.

The chain uses TRBV29-1 and TRBJ1-5, with D tentatively TRBD1 (5 bases). This CDR3 is built from 14 residues. Germline V lookup: CDR1 SQVTM, CDR2 ANQGSEA. Deletions cut 4 bases from V and 5 bases from J, with 15 bases between. In DNA, the CDR3 is TGCAGCGTTGCAGGGTCGGGGGGGGATCAGCCCCAGCATTTT. Its translation is CSVAGSGGDQPQHF.

The rearrangement uses TRBV6-1 and TRBJ2-1, with 9 bases identical to TRBD1. The V gene end was trimmed by 1 base and the J gene end by 9 bases; junction bases not matched to a gene: 10. The CDR3 has 16 amino acids. Germline V CDR1 and CDR2: MNHNS, SASEGT. The CDR3 DNA reads TGTGCCAGCAGTGAAGGGACCGGGACAGGGTGGACTGAGCAGTTCTTC. It translates to CASSEGTGTGWTEQFF.

V is TRBV5-1 and J is TRBJ2-7; no reliable D call. V was pared by 0 bases and J by 0 bases, with 4 bases between. The CDR3 sequence is 13 residues long. The germline V gene encodes CDR1 SGHRS and CDR2 YFSETQ. In DNA, the CDR3 is TGCGCCAGCAGCTTGGGACACTCCTACGAGCAGTACTTC. It is translated as CASSLGHSYEQYF.

The chain recombines TRBV23-1 with TRBJ1-1; 7 nucleotides match TRBD1. TRBV23-1 is known as an ORF, though its function is uncertain. This CDR3 is 13 amino acids long. J gave up 7 bases and V 2 bases, and 4 bases lay outside the gene matches. As DNA, the CDR3 is TGCGCCAGCAGTCAAGAAACAGGGGTTGAAGCTTTCTTT. It translates to CASSQETGVEAFF.

The chain joins TRBV10-3 to TRBJ2-7, with 8 bases matching TRBD1. CDR3 size: 13 residues. Looked up from germline, CDR1 is ENHRY and CDR2 is SYGVKD. The ends lost 6 bases at V and 5 bases at J; junction bases unmatched: 6. This CDR3 reads CAIRSGQGNEQYF. As DNA, the CDR3 is TGTGCCATCAGATCCGGACAGGGCAACGAGCAGTACTTC.

The chain combines TRBV5-1 with TRBJ1-1, with D tentatively TRBD1 (6 bases). Germline V gene data show CDR1 as SGHRS and CDR2 as YFSETQ. The CDR3 extends over 13 amino acids. Trimming stripped 5 bases from V and 4 bases from J, with 12 bases between. The CDR3 coding sequence is TGCGCCAGCAGGGTGAGGGGGGGCACTGAAGCTTTCTTT. This sequence encodes CASRVRGGTEAFF.

The count of this clone is one. The chain links TRBV28 to TRBJ1-2, with D uncertain. CDR1 and CDR2 from the germline V gene are MDHEN and SYDVKM. The CDR3 consists of 13 residues. The ends were cut back, 5 bases at V and 7 bases at J, with 14 bases in the middle. The CDR3 DNA follows: TGTGCCAGCAGTCTCGATGGTACCTCTGGCTACACCTTC. Protein product: CASSLDGTSGYTF.

This chain uses TRBV6-5 with TRBJ2-3; D not certain. Germline V gene data show CDR1 as MNHEY and CDR2 as SVGAGI. The CDR3 contains 12 residues. V dropped 2 bases and J dropped 2 bases, with 2 bases sitting between them. Here the CDR3 reads CASSYITDTQYF. CDR3 sequence (DNA): TGTGCCAGCAGTTACATCACAGATACGCAGTATTTT.

The rearrangement uses TRBV19 and TRBJ1-2; D is uncertain. With 6 bases removed from V and 3 bases from J, the gap between germline ends came to 14 bases. Looked up from germline, CDR1 is LNHDA and CDR2 is SQIVND (reference sequence). The CDR3 has 14 residues. For the CDR3, the DNA is TGTGCCAGTAGATATAGAAATATCCACTATGGCTACACCTTC. It translates to CASRYRNIHYGYTF.

J is TRBJ2-3 and V is TRBV11-2; D remains ambiguous. The CDR3 totals 14 residues. Germline CDR1 and CDR2: SGHAT and FQNNGV. V lost 3 bases to trimming and J lost 3 bases, with 10 bases between them. The CDR3 nucleotides read TGTGCCAGCAGCTTGGAAACTTGGACAGATACGCAGTATTTT. Its protein product is CASSLETWTDTQYF.

J is TRBJ2-1 and V is TRBV7-2; D is unclear. The V end was cut by 5 bases, the J end by 4 bases, with 12 bases between. Germline assignment: CDR1 SGHTA and CDR2 FQGNSA. The CDR3 is made up of 14 amino acids. This chain's CDR3 is CASSNPLRYNEQFF. Written as DNA, the CDR3 is TGTGCCAGCAGCAATCCTCTGAGGTACAATGAGCAGTTCTTC.

CDR3 sequence (DNA): TGCGCCAGCAGCATAGGGACTAGCGGGAGGGTCGGCGAGCAGTACTTC. It yields the protein CASSIGTSGRVGEQYF. This rearrangement joins TRBV4-1 to TRBJ2-7; 16 positions match TRBD2. V dropped 5 bases and J dropped 6; count of bases not matched to a gene: 7. This CDR3 comprises 16 residues. Looked up from germline, CDR1 is MGHRA and CDR2 is YSYEKL.

V is TRBV12-5 and J is TRBJ2-1; 9 bases line up with TRBD2. Per germline, CDR1 LGHNT and CDR2 FRNRAP. This CDR3 comprises 15 residues. With V trimmed by 5 bases and J by 9 bases, 11 bases remained unmatched. The CDR3 bases are TGTGCTAGTGGTCTGGGACTAGCTTACATACCTGAGCAGTTCTTC. This codes for CASGLGLAYIPEQFF.

The rearrangement uses TRBV7-9 and TRBJ2-7; TRBD1 aligns across 11 bases. The CDR3 length is 16 residues. Germline assignment: CDR1 SEHNR and CDR2 FQNEAQ (reference sequence). Trimming at V came to 5 bases and at J to 3 bases, leaving 9 bases not matched to a gene. CDR3 in amino acids: CASSGQGAKGRYEQYF. CDR3 nucleotide sequence: TGTGCCAGCAGCGGACAGGGGGCGAAAGGCCGCTACGAGCAGTACTTC.

V is TRBV28 and J is TRBJ1-1; 9 nucleotides align to TRBD1. The CDR3 length is 14 residues. J lost 6 bases, V lost 6 bases, and 8 bases had no gene match. Looked up from germline, CDR1 is MDHEN and CDR2 is SYDVKM. The CDR3 region is CASRPGQGIAEAFF. Here the CDR3 DNA reads TGTGCCAGCAGGCCGGGACAGGGCATCGCTGAAGCTTTCTTT.

In DNA, the CDR3 is TGTGCCAGCAGTTCATACCTCGGGACTAGCGGGCAAGAGACCCAGTACTTC. This translates into CASSSYLGTSGQETQYF. The gene calls are TRBV27 and TRBJ2-5; 12 bases are shared with TRBD2. The CDR3 has 17 amino acids. Trimming at V came to 4 bases and at J to 2 bases, leaving 8 bases not matched to a gene. The germline gives CDR1 MNHEY, CDR2 SMNVEV (reference sequence).

With regard to this clone: Sequence at one end of the junction differs from germline and may be a read error. The V gene is TRBV7-7, the J gene TRBJ2-1; 11 bases are shared with TRBD2. CDR1 and CDR2 from the germline V gene are SSHAT and FNYEAQ (reference sequence). This CDR3 region has 16 residues. The CDR3 DNA reads TGTGCTAGCAGCCCAGGACTAGCGGGTACCTACAATGAGCAGTTCTTC. Translating it yields CASSPGLAGTYNEQFF.

This chain's CDR3 is CASSLVTGTGLEAFF. CDR3 coding DNA: TGTGCCAGCAGCTTAGTAACTGGGACAGGCCTTGAAGCTTTCTTT. V usage is TRBV7-6 and J usage is TRBJ1-1; 8 nucleotides line up with TRBD1. From germline, CDR1 is SGHVS and CDR2 FNYEAQ. The CDR3 loop spans 15 amino acids. V lost 1 base to trimming and J lost 7 bases; unmatched junction nucleotides: 8.

This chain links TRBV11-2 with TRBJ2-7; 8 bases agree with TRBD2. The V gene's germline CDR1 is SGHAT and CDR2 FQNNGV. Trimming at V came to 1 base and at J to 2 bases, leaving 4 bases not matched to a gene. This CDR3 contains 15 residues. Here the CDR3 reads CASSLGTSGAYEQYF. In nucleotides, the CDR3 is TGTGCCAGCAGCTTAGGAACTAGCGGTGCCTACGAGCAGTACTTC.